What follows are 32 T cell receptor beta chains derived from one specimen sequenced in a study of blood T cell repertoires in COVID-19. Sequencing was performed with immunoSEQ multiplex PCR; in TCRdb, only in-frame clones are kept and a portion is missing. Here the sample spans roughly 250,000 clones, approximately 91% being singletons. The sequencing input was peripheral blood. These receptors were obtained from a person under 35 with COVID-19, enrolled during active disease.

V usage is TRBV3-1 (or the pseudogene TRBV3-2) and J usage is TRBJ2-7; 14 bases agree with TRBD2. Unmatched junction bases numbered 9, after V lost 1 base and J lost 1 base. Germline CDR1 reads LGHDT; CDR2 reads YNNKEL (reference sequence). This CDR3 has 19 amino acids. This CDR3 reads CASSQALGTSGSVSYEQYF. The CDR3 DNA reads as TGTGCCAGCAGCCAAGCCCTTGGGACTAGCGGGAGTGTTTCCTACGAGCAGTACTTC.

Written as DNA, the CDR3 is TGTGCCAGTAGTATAGGCGCTAGCCCCCAGTTCTTC. This gives the protein CASSIGASPQFF. This sequence joins TRBV19 and TRBJ2-1; D possibly corresponds to TRBD2 (5 bases). Germline CDR1 reads LNHDA; CDR2 reads SQIVND (reference sequence). The CDR3 is 12 residues long. The ends were cut back, 1 base at V and 13 bases at J, with 11 bases in the middle.

Here the CDR3 reads CASSLSWREHRADTQYF. The CDR3 DNA reads as TGTGCCAGCAGCTTGTCATGGCGGGAACATCGGGCAGATACGCAGTATTTT. This sequence joins TRBV7-8 and TRBJ2-3; TRBD2 is a possible D gene (6 bases). This CDR3 is 17 amino acids long. Germline V gives CDR1 SGHVS, CDR2 FQNEAQ. V lost 3 bases, J lost 4 bases, and 20 bases lay in between.

V is TRBV29-1 and J is TRBJ2-1; D call uncertain. This CDR3 comprises 13 residues. Germline-derived CDR1 and CDR2 are SQVTM and ANQGSEA. V shed 7 bases and J shed 0 bases, with 10 bases lying between them. CDR3 sequence (DNA): TGCAGCGCCGACTGGAGCTCCTACAATGAGCAGTTCTTC. This translates into CSADWSSYNEQFF.

The J gene is TRBJ1-3, the V gene TRBV9; D uncertain. The CDR3 is 16 amino acids. The ends were cut back, 1 base at V and 0 bases at J, with 11 bases in the middle. The germline V gene has CDR1 SGDLS and CDR2 YYNGEE. CDR3 protein: CASSVFRESSGNTIYF. CDR3 bases: TGTGCCAGCAGCGTATTCCGCGAATCCTCTGGAAACACCATATATTTT.

The chain links TRBV10-3 to TRBJ2-1, with 8 bases matching TRBD2. Germline V gene sequence: CDR1 ENHRY, CDR2 SYGVKD. This CDR3 comprises 14 residues. Unmatched junction bases numbered 10, after V lost 6 bases and J lost 9 bases. The CDR3 nucleotides read TGTGCCATCAGAAAAAGCGGGAGTAGCGGTGAGCAGTTCTTC. The encoded protein is CAIRKSGSSGEQFF.

The rearrangement links TRBV6-4 to TRBJ1-6; no clear D. This CDR3 spans 15 amino acids. Germline CDR1 and CDR2: MRHNA and SNTAGT. Trimming stripped 0 bases from V and 7 bases from J, with 10 bases between. CDR3 DNA: TGTGCCAGCAGTGACTCCAGGACGGGGAATTCACCCCTCCACTTT. It translates to CASSDSRTGNSPLHF.

The DNA for the CDR3 is TGTGCCAGCAGCCGAGCGGGAGAGGTCAAAAACATTCAGTACTTC. This encodes CASSRAGEVKNIQYF. This chain links TRBV5-4 with TRBJ2-4, with 8 bases aligning to TRBD2. Trimming removed 4 bases from V and 3 bases from J; junction bases left unmatched: 6. Germline CDR1 reads SGHNT; CDR2 reads YYREEE (reference sequence). The CDR3 has 15 amino acids.

This chain connects TRBV7-9 to TRBJ1-2, with D unresolved. Trimming pared 5 bases from V and 4 bases from J, leaving 14 bases between. The V gene's germline CDR1 is SEHNR and CDR2 FQNEAQ (reference sequence). The CDR3 length is 14 residues. Written as DNA, the CDR3 is TGTGCCAGCAGCATTGAAGCCGGACTCTATGGCTACACCTTC. Translated, it gives CASSIEAGLYGYTF.

This chain links TRBV6-5 with TRBJ1-1; D is unresolved. The CDR3 runs to 14 residues. Germline CDR1 reads MNHEY; CDR2 reads SVGAGI. The ends were cut back, 5 bases at V and 5 bases at J, with 15 bases in the middle. CDR3 sequence: CASSRTGRKTEAFF. CDR3 sequence (DNA): TGTGCCAGCAGTCGAACGGGAAGAAAGACTGAAGCTTTCTTT.

The chain carries TRBV7-9 and TRBJ1-4; maybe TRBD1 (6 bases). Germline V gene lookup returns CDR1 SEHNR and CDR2 FQNEAQ (reference sequence). V was clipped by 1 base and J by 5 bases, with 11 bases between them. The CDR3 is 15 amino acids. The chain's CDR3 is CASSLDGGPNEKLFF. The CDR3 nucleotides read TGTGCCAGCAGCTTAGACGGGGGGCCAAATGAAAAACTGTTTTTT. Supplemented by reference TRBV7-9 and TRBJ1-4, the full variable domain reads DTGVSQNPRHKITKRGQNVTFRCDPISEHNRLYWYRQTLGQGPEFLTYFQNEAQLEKSRLLSDRFSAERPKGSFSTLEIQRTEQGDSAMYLCASSLDGGPNEKLFFGSGTQLSVL.

The chain recombines TRBV27 with TRBJ2-3, with a possible D match to TRBD2 (5 bases). Germline assignment: CDR1 MNHEY and CDR2 SMNVEV (reference sequence). The CDR3 spans 16 residues. The ends were cut back, 7 bases at V and 0 bases at J, with 17 bases in the middle. The CDR3: CASTTLRGQSTDTQYF. The CDR3 coding sequence is TGTGCCAGCACCACCCTCCGCGGGCAGAGCACAGATACGCAGTATTTT.

The V call is TRBV6-1, the J call TRBJ1-4; possibly TRBD1 for D (5 bases). V gave up 3 bases and J gave up 7 bases, with 15 bases separating them. Germline values: CDR1 MNHNS, CDR2 SASEGT. The CDR3 contains 15 residues. The CDR3 spells CASSDRAGSGEKLFF. The CDR3 DNA sequence: TGTGCCAGCAGTGACAGGGCAGGTTCCGGTGAAAAACTGTTTTTT.

This clone was detected once. The CDR3: CASSQGATGELFF. The CDR3 DNA reads TGTGCCAGCAGTCAGGGGGCGACCGGGGAGCTGTTTTTT. This chain uses TRBV12-3 or TRBV12-4 with TRBJ2-2, with TRBD1 matching over 8 bases. V shed 5 bases, J shed 5 bases, and the junction held 1 base outside the gene matches. The CDR3 sequence is 13 residues long.

The chain recombines TRBV19 with TRBJ2-1; D might be TRBD2 (6 bases). Trimming shortened V by 3 bases and J by 9 bases, and 9 bases separated the two germline ends. This CDR3 region has 12 residues. The germline gives CDR1 LNHDA, CDR2 SQIVND (reference sequence). CDR3 amino acids: CASSMREGEQFF. CDR3 nucleotides: TGTGCCAGTAGTATGCGGGAAGGTGAGCAGTTCTTC. The full variable domain, completed using reference TRBV19 and TRBJ2-1, is DGGITQSPKYLFRKEGQNVTLSCEQNLNHDAMYWYRQDPGQGLRLIYYSQIVNDFQKGDIAEGYSVSREKKESFPLTVTSAQKNPTAFYLCASSMREGEQFFGPGTRLTVL.

V gene TRBV2 combines with J gene TRBJ2-7; 7 bases align to TRBD1. Germline V gene sequence: CDR1 SNHLY, CDR2 FYNNEI. The CDR3 runs to 16 residues. Trimming took 4 bases from V and 0 from J; bases not matched to a gene: 9. CDR3 in DNA: TGTGCCAGCAGTGGAAGTCGGGCAGGGGGCTCCTACGAGCAGTACTTC. Protein product: CASSGSRAGGSYEQYF.

The chain is built from TRBV27 and TRBJ1-1, with a tentative D call TRBD1 (6 bases). The V end was cut by 2 bases, the J end by 1 base, with 8 bases between. Germline assignment: CDR1 MNHEY and CDR2 SMNVEV (reference sequence). The CDR3 is made up of 14 amino acids. The CDR3 DNA is TGTGCCAGCAGTTTACAGGGGAGGAACACTGAAGCTTTCTTT. Protein sequence: CASSLQGRNTEAFF.

The CDR3 is CASLQPSSGNTIYF. The DNA of the CDR3 is TGTGCCAGCTTACAGCCCTCCTCTGGAAACACCATATATTTT. The chain employs TRBV2 and TRBJ1-3; D unclear. Germline V gene sequence: CDR1 SNHLY, CDR2 FYNNEI. The germline V and J ends were trimmed by 8 bases and 0 bases, with 11 bases remaining between them. This CDR3 spans 14 amino acids.

The chain uses TRBV7-2 and TRBJ1-6; D gene uncertain. V dropped 2 bases and J dropped 6 bases, with 5 bases sitting between them. The germline V gene encodes CDR1 SGHTA and CDR2 FQGNSA. The CDR3 is 13 amino acids. The CDR3 DNA reads as TGTGCCAGCAGCTTAACGGGTAATTCACCCCTCCACTTT. Translating it yields CASSLTGNSPLHF.

This sequence joins TRBV25-1 and TRBJ2-2, with 8 nucleotides matching TRBD1. With 8 bases clipped from V and 6 bases from J, the junction kept 5 bases outside the gene matches. Germline-derived CDR1 and CDR2 are MGHDK and SYGVNS. The CDR3 has 13 amino acids. In DNA, the CDR3 is TGTGCCAGCTTGCCACAGGGGGCCGGGGAGCTGTTTTTT. It specifies CASLPQGAGELFF.

This clone was counted a single time. This CDR3 is CASSPPGQGSGCTF. CDR3 in DNA: TGTGCCAGCAGTCCTCCGGGACAGGGTTCTGGGTGCACCTTC. This chain joins TRBV7-7 and TRBJ1-2; TRBD1 agrees at 9 bases. The CDR3 spans 14 residues. The junction had 15 bases not matched to a gene; V was cut back by 6 bases and J by 13 bases. Per germline, CDR1 SSHAT and CDR2 FNYEAQ (reference sequence).

The chain links TRBV11-3 to TRBJ2-1; TRBD2 aligns across 8 bases. Germline CDR1 is SGHNT and CDR2 is YENEEA. CDR3 length: 17 amino acids. The junction had 11 bases not matched to a gene; V was cut back by 5 bases and J by 2 bases. The CDR3 DNA follows: TGTGCCAGCAGCCCGGGGCCTGAGCGGGAGCCCTACAATGAGCAGTTCTTC. As protein: CASSPGPEREPYNEQFF. The full variable domain, completed using reference TRBV11-3 and TRBJ2-1, is EAGVVQSPRYKIIEKKQPVAFWCNPISGHNTLYWYLQNLGQGPELLIRYENEEAVDDSQLPKDRFSAERLKGVDSTLKIQPAELGDSAVYLCASSPGPEREPYNEQFFGPGTRLTVL.

The chain has TRBV3-1 (or the pseudogene TRBV3-2) and TRBJ2-7; D uncertain. Trimming took 1 base from V and 3 from J, leaving 16 bases between them. The germline gives CDR1 LGHDT, CDR2 YNNKEL (reference sequence). The CDR3 is made up of 16 amino acids. The CDR3 loop is CASSQGPIPGIYEQYF. CDR3 coding DNA: TGTGCCAGCAGCCAAGGGCCGATCCCAGGTATCTACGAGCAGTACTTC.

This chain connects TRBV29-1 to TRBJ2-2, with D tentatively TRBD1 (7 bases). V lost 7 bases to trimming and J lost 2 bases, with 14 bases between them. The CDR3 runs 14 residues. CDR1 and CDR2 from the germline V gene are SQVTM and ANQGSEA. CDR3 sequence: CSGRQGGNTGELFF. The CDR3 DNA reads as TGCAGCGGTAGACAGGGAGGAAACACCGGGGAGCTGTTTTTT.

This chain links TRBV5-1 with TRBJ2-5; 7 positions match TRBD1. Germline CDR1 SGHRS, CDR2 YFSETQ. This CDR3 has 15 amino acids. Trimming removed 0 bases from V and 3 bases from J; junction bases left unmatched: 5. The CDR3 loop reads CASSLAGTDEETQYF. As DNA, the CDR3 is TGCGCCAGCAGCTTGGCCGGGACAGATGAAGAGACCCAGTACTTC.

The gene calls are TRBV11-2 and TRBJ2-7, with D tentatively TRBD1 (6 bases). The CDR3 spans 14 residues. From germline, CDR1 is SGHAT and CDR2 FQNNGV. V was pared by 3 bases and J by 4 bases, with 13 bases between. The CDR3 bases are TGTGCCAGCAGCTTGGTGACAGGATTATACGAGCAGTACTTC. Its protein is CASSLVTGLYEQYF.

The V call is TRBV29-1, the J call TRBJ2-1; D gene uncertain. Trimming took off 2 bases at V and 8 bases at J, with 19 bases between the two ends. Germline values: CDR1 SQVTM, CDR2 ANQGSEA. This CDR3 is built from 15 residues. The CDR3 is CSVEHPEIPFDEQFF. The CDR3 DNA is TGCAGCGTTGAACACCCGGAGATCCCCTTTGATGAGCAGTTCTTC.

This chain joins TRBV5-1 and TRBJ1-2, with 9 positions matching TRBD1. CDR3 size: 14 residues. Trimming removed 5 bases from V and 4 bases from J; junction bases left unmatched: 6. Germline V lookup: CDR1 SGHRS, CDR2 YFSETQ. This chain's CDR3 is CASRTGGAGYGYTF. The CDR3 DNA is TGCGCCAGCAGAACAGGGGGCGCTGGCTATGGCTACACCTTC.

V and J are TRBV21-1 and TRBJ2-1; the listed D gene, TRBD2, was not tested against the DNA. TRBV21-1 is given as a pseudogene. The CDR3 is made up of 15 amino acids. CDR3 residues: CASSKPAGVVGEQFF. The CDR3 bases are TGTGCCAGCAGCAAACCAGCGGGAGTCGTCGGTGAGCAGTTCTTC.

The chain links TRBV7-8 to TRBJ1-5, with 7 nucleotides matching TRBD1. This CDR3 is built from 17 residues. The junction had 11 bases not matched to a gene; V was cut back by 2 bases and J by 4 bases. Germline lookup yields CDR1 SGHVS and CDR2 FQNEAQ. CDR3 sequence (DNA): TGTGCCAGCAGCTTACTTTGGGGCAGGGGGAAGAATCAGCCCCAGCATTTT. The encoded protein is CASSLLWGRGKNQPQHF.

This chain joins TRBV21-1 and TRBJ1-5. TRBV21-1 counts as a pseudogene. CDR3 length: 14 residues. CDR3 DNA: TGTGCCAGCAGCAAAGTCGGGGGTGAGCAGCCCCAGCATTTT. This codes for CASSKVGGEQPQHF.

The CDR3 is CASSIGGVSGVETQYF. The CDR3 nucleotides are TGTGCCAGTAGTATTGGGGGGGTGTCGGGGGTAGAGACCCAGTACTTC. The chain has TRBV19 and TRBJ2-5, with 7 nucleotides matching TRBD2. V shed 3 bases and J 4 bases; nucleotides not matched to a gene: 11. Germline CDR1 reads LNHDA; CDR2 reads SQIVND (reference sequence). CDR3 length equals 16 residues.